This T cell receptor (beta chain) was identified in a study of blood T cell repertoires in COVID-19. About the research overall: The United States, Italy and Spain were the sources of the acute and convalescent COVID-19 samples. From T cells, B-cell-depleted T cells, or PBMCs came the material, which was cDNA or gDNA.

The CDR3 runs 14 residues. Looked up from germline, CDR1 is SQVTM and CDR2 is ANQGSEA. J was trimmed by 2 bases and V by 7 bases; bases with no gene match: 7. In the study's own analysis: Reference gene primer amplification gave nucleated cell count estimates. Sequenced by immunoSEQ multiplex PCR; TCRdb stores in-frame clones only, minus some. The V and J calls and clone size are taken from that table; D and trimming were inferred from the DNA. The sample records around 100,000 clones, 80% to 85% being singletons. The chain uses TRBV29-1 and TRBJ2-3, with TRBD2 matching over 9 bases. Sequences were obtained from peripheral blood. The clonotype comes from a man in his 70s with active or convalescent COVID-19. Written as DNA, the CDR3 is TGCAGCGCAAGAGCGGGGGGAGCCACAGATACGCAGTATTTT. It specifies CSARAGGATDTQYF.